These T cell receptor beta chains were read from a single sample in a study of post-analysis software for immune sequencing data. One entry per CDR3 protein results from TCRdb running MiXCR on the PCR reads. The data show roughly 430,000 distinct CDR3 sequences, over 30% seen once. The sequencing sample was made of blood. These receptors were collected from a girl aged 2 to 9 with multiple sclerosis. CDR3s include the opening cysteine and the closing phenylalanine or tryptophan. A D gene is named only where the DNA matches it firmly. Expanded clones get a size class; other rows say once, few or many, or leave the size out.

v_gene: TRBV4-3; abundance: NA; d_gene: NA; j_gene: TRBJ1-6; CDR3nt: TGCGCCAGCAGCCAAGAGGTGGGATCCTATAATTCACCCCTCCACTTT; CDR3aa: CASSQEVGSYNSPLHF
v_gene: TRBV9; abundance: NA; d_gene: NA; j_gene: TRBJ2-4; CDR3nt: TGTGCCAGCAGCGTAGCCCCGGGACTTCCCTACGGGCAGTACTTC; CDR3aa: CASSVAPGLPYGQYF
v_gene: TRBV29-1; abundance: NA; d_gene: NA; j_gene: TRBJ2-1; CDR3nt: TGCAGCGTTCCTGGGCCCCACAATGAGCAGTTCTTC; CDR3aa: CSVPGPHNEQFF
v_gene: TRBV28; abundance: NA; d_gene: NA; j_gene: TRBJ2-1; CDR3nt: TGTGCCAGCAGTTCCACTTTTGGGGGAGGCACCTACAATGAGCAGTTCTTC; CDR3aa: CASSSTFGGGTYNEQFF
v_gene: TRBV7-2; abundance: NA; d_gene: NA; j_gene: TRBJ2-5; CDR3nt: TGTGCCAGCAGCCCCCCCCATATTGATACGACCCAGTACTTC; CDR3aa: CASSPPHIDTTQYF
v_gene: TRBV3-1; abundance: NA; d_gene: TRBD2; j_gene: TRBJ2-7; CDR3nt: TGTGCCAGCGGCCAAGCGGGACACGAGCAGTACTTC; CDR3aa: CASGQAGHEQYF
v_gene: TRBV29-1; abundance: NA; d_gene: NA; j_gene: TRBJ2-7; CDR3nt: TGCAGCGCTGAAGTTCCGGCGGGCTCCTACGAGCAGTACTTC; CDR3aa: CSAEVPAGSYEQYF
v_gene: TRBV20-1; abundance: few; d_gene: NA; j_gene: TRBJ2-1; CDR3nt: TGCAGTGCTAGAGATCAGTTCGGGACTTTCTCTCTAAGCTCCTACAATGAGCAGTTCTTC; CDR3aa: CSARDQFGTFSLSSYNEQFF
v_gene: TRBV11-2; abundance: medium-sized; d_gene: TRBD2; j_gene: TRBJ2-7; CDR3nt: TGTGCCAGCAGCCTACCCCAGGGAGGGCCCTACGAGCAGTACTTC; CDR3aa: CASSLPQGGPYEQYF
v_gene: TRBV29-1; abundance: NA; d_gene: NA; j_gene: TRBJ1-1; CDR3nt: TGCAGCGTCGGCGGGGTAATGAACACTGAAGCTTTCTTT; CDR3aa: CSVGGVMNTEAFF
v_gene: TRBV5-5; abundance: NA; d_gene: NA; j_gene: TRBJ2-5; CDR3nt: TGTGCCAGCAGCCCTACCCCGGGACAACGGGAGACCCAGTACTTC; CDR3aa: CASSPTPGQRETQYF
v_gene: TRBV11-2; abundance: NA; d_gene: TRBD1; j_gene: TRBJ2-7; CDR3nt: TGTGCCAGCAGCTTAGAGCCGGGACAGACACACGAGCAGTACTTC; CDR3aa: CASSLEPGQTHEQYF
v_gene: TRBV28; abundance: NA; d_gene: NA; j_gene: TRBJ1-1; CDR3nt: TGTGCCAGCAGTTTAAGTGCATGGGAATTGGGAGCTTTCTTT; CDR3aa: CASSLSAWELGAFF
v_gene: TRBV20-1; abundance: NA; d_gene: TRBD1; j_gene: TRBJ2-7; CDR3nt: TGCAGTGCTAGACACGGACAGGGGGCGCCCTACGAGCAGTACTTC; CDR3aa: CSARHGQGAPYEQYF
v_gene: TRBV4-3; abundance: NA; d_gene: TRBD2; j_gene: TRBJ2-1; CDR3nt: TGCGCCAGCAGCCAAGATAGGCCGGGGGGATGGGGGTACAATGAGCAGTTCTTC; CDR3aa: CASSQDRPGGWGYNEQFF
v_gene: TRBV20-1; abundance: NA; d_gene: NA; j_gene: TRBJ1-6; CDR3nt: TGCAGTGCTAGCGATAGAGGGGATTCACCCCTCCACTTT; CDR3aa: CSASDRGDSPLHF
v_gene: TRBV15; abundance: few; d_gene: NA; j_gene: TRBJ2-5; CDR3nt: TGTGCCACCAGCCAAGATGAATGGGAGACCCAGTACTTC; CDR3aa: CATSQDEWETQYF
v_gene: TRBV6-2/TRBV6-3; abundance: NA; d_gene: TRBD1; j_gene: TRBJ2-5; CDR3nt: TGTGCCAGTGCTTTTCCGACAGGGGGCTTTGAGACCCAGTACTTC; CDR3aa: CASAFPTGGFETQYF
v_gene: TRBV6-5; abundance: NA; d_gene: NA; j_gene: TRBJ2-7; CDR3nt: TGTGCCAGCAGTTACCTAAGGAGACACCCCTACGAGCAGTACTTC; CDR3aa: CASSYLRRHPYEQYF
v_gene: TRBV12-3/TRBV12-4; abundance: NA; d_gene: NA; j_gene: TRBJ1-1; CDR3nt: TGTGCCAGCAGTTTAATGGCCAGGGAGCCGAGCACTGAAGCTTTCTTT; CDR3aa: CASSLMAREPSTEAFF
v_gene: TRBV29-1; abundance: NA; d_gene: TRBD1; j_gene: TRBJ1-2; CDR3nt: TGCAGCGTAGACGGGACAGGGGGACCTGGCTACACCTTC; CDR3aa: CSVDGTGGPGYTF
v_gene: TRBV12-3/TRBV12-4; abundance: NA; d_gene: NA; j_gene: TRBJ1-5; CDR3nt: TGTGCCAGCAGTTTACTTACACGCTTGGGTCCCCAGCATTTT; CDR3aa: CASSLLTRLGPQHF
v_gene: TRBV11-3; abundance: NA; d_gene: TRBD2; j_gene: TRBJ2-1; CDR3nt: TGTGCCAGCAGCCGCGGACTAGCGGGAGCCAGTGAGCAGTTCTTC; CDR3aa: CASSRGLAGASEQFF
v_gene: TRBV2; abundance: few; d_gene: TRBD1; j_gene: TRBJ2-7; CDR3nt: TGTGCCAGCAGTGAACAGGGGGAGTTTTACGAGCAGTACTTC; CDR3aa: CASSEQGEFYEQYF
v_gene: TRBV7-3; abundance: once; d_gene: NA; j_gene: TRBJ2-3; CDR3nt: TGTGCCAGCGGCCTCGGGTTTACAGATACGCAGTATTTT; CDR3aa: CASGLGFTDTQYF
v_gene: TRBV10-1; abundance: NA; d_gene: NA; j_gene: TRBJ2-1; CDR3nt: TGCGCCAGCAGTGCACTAGGTGACAATGAGCAGTTCTTC; CDR3aa: CASSALGDNEQFF
v_gene: TRBV20-1; abundance: NA; d_gene: TRBD1; j_gene: TRBJ1-5; CDR3nt: TGCAGTGTGACACAGGGGGCGCGGAGCAATCAGCCCCAGCATTTT; CDR3aa: CSVTQGARSNQPQHF
v_gene: TRBV7-9; abundance: NA; d_gene: NA; j_gene: TRBJ2-7; CDR3nt: TGTGCCAGCAGCCGCCCCGGGACTGAAGATGGATCCTACGAGCAGTACTTC; CDR3aa: CASSRPGTEDGSYEQYF
v_gene: TRBV7-3; abundance: few; d_gene: TRBD1; j_gene: TRBJ2-1; CDR3nt: TGTGCCAGCAGCTCGACAGGGTACAATGAGCAGTTCTTC; CDR3aa: CASSSTGYNEQFF
v_gene: TRBV21-1; abundance: once; d_gene: NA; j_gene: TRBJ2-3; CDR3nt: TGTGCCAGCAGCAAGAAGCGGAGCACAGATACGCAGTATTTT; CDR3aa: CASSKKRSTDTQYF
v_gene: TRBV6-1; abundance: NA; d_gene: TRBD1; j_gene: TRBJ1-1; CDR3nt: TGTGCCAGCAGTACACAGGGGAGCACTGAAGCTTTCTTT; CDR3aa: CASSTQGSTEAFF
v_gene: TRBV5-1; abundance: few; d_gene: NA; j_gene: TRBJ1-4; CDR3nt: TGCGCCAGCAGCTTGGGACAGGCAACTAATGAAAAACTGTTTTTT; CDR3aa: CASSLGQATNEKLFF
v_gene: TRBV12-3/TRBV12-4; abundance: NA; d_gene: NA; j_gene: TRBJ2-7; CDR3nt: TGTGCCAGCAGTTTCCGCGAGGGGGTGCTCTCCTACGAGCAGTACTTC; CDR3aa: CASSFREGVLSYEQYF
v_gene: TRBV28; abundance: NA; d_gene: NA; j_gene: TRBJ1-2; CDR3nt: TGTGCCAGCAGCCCTCAGCAGGGTGACTATGGCTACACCTTC; CDR3aa: CASSPQQGDYGYTF
v_gene: TRBV20-1; abundance: NA; d_gene: NA; j_gene: TRBJ2-1; CDR3nt: TGCAGTGCTTTCCAGGGGGGGAGACTAGTGGGGCACAATGAGCAGTTCTTC; CDR3aa: CSAFQGGRLVGHNEQFF